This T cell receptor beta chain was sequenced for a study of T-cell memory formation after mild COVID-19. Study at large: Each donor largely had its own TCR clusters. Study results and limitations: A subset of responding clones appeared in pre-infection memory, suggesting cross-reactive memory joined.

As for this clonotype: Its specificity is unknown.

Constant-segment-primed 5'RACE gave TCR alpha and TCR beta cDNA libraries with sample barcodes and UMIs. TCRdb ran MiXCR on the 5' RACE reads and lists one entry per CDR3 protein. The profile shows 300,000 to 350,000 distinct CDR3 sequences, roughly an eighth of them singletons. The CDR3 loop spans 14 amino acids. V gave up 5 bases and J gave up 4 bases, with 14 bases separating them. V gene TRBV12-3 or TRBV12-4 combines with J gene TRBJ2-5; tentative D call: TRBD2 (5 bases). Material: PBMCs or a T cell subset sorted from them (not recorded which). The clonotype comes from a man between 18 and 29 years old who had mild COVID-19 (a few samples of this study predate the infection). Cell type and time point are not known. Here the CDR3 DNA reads TGTGCCAGCAGTCGATACGTAGGAGGAGAGACCCAGTACTTC. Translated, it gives CASSRYVGGETQYF.